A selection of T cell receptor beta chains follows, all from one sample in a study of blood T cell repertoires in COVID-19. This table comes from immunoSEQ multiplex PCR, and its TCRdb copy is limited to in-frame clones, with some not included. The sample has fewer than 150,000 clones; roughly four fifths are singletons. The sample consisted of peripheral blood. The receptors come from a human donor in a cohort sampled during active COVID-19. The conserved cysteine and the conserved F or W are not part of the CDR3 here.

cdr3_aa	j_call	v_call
AIAAGETQY	TRBJ2-5	TRBV10-3
ASSRLAGNYNEQF	TRBJ2-1	TRBV6-2/TRBV6-3
ASSLSRLGTAQY	TRBJ2-3	TRBV7-9
ASSPRGDRNSPLH	TRBJ1-6	TRBV18
ASSSLGNQPQH	TRBJ1-5	TRBV7-9
ASRSTGTYGYT	TRBJ1-2	TRBV6-5
ASSWGGGRQETQY	TRBJ2-5	TRBV5-1
ASSDSSGGTDTQY	TRBJ2-3	TRBV6-4
ASSVASGGVKDTQY	TRBJ2-3	TRBV19
ASSLVFNTGELF	TRBJ2-2	TRBV5-1
ASGAYSYEQY	TRBJ2-7	TRBV2
ASSPTAGSGGNTIY	TRBJ1-3	TRBV3-1/TRBV3-2
ASSSHGGPYEQY	TRBJ2-7	TRBV7-9
ASSLSPETYGYT	TRBJ1-2	TRBV7-9
ASSPEGIAREQY	TRBJ2-7	TRBV18
ASSPVRTANTGELF	TRBJ2-2	TRBV5-1
ASSIEAKVASYEQY	TRBJ2-7	TRBV19
ASSLRDREAF	TRBJ1-1	TRBV11-2
ASSRLDRVRADTQY	TRBJ2-3	TRBV5-1
ASSLRDRAYEQY	TRBJ2-7	TRBV11-2
ASSLASSYEQY	TRBJ2-7	TRBV5-1
ASSQGWGTNTDTQY	TRBJ2-3	TRBV4-1
ASSPSTGAQYGYT	TRBJ1-2	TRBV3-1/TRBV3-2
ASSQERTGNSPLH	TRBJ1-6	TRBV4-2
ASSPQGGALYNEQF	TRBJ2-1	TRBV5-1
ASSRWKLAGVSYEQY	TRBJ2-7	TRBV5-6
ASSYSGGSNEKLF	TRBJ1-4	TRBV6-6
ASSSSNYGYT	TRBJ1-2	TRBV12-3/TRBV12-4
ASSIIVDRFTNEKLF	TRBJ1-4	TRBV19
ASKTQGVDYGYT	TRBJ1-2	TRBV13
ASSQSGVSYQETQY	TRBJ2-5	TRBV4-2
ASSRLAGVIQETQY	TRBJ2-5	TRBV27
ASSLMSSYNEQF	TRBJ2-1	TRBV7-9
ASSLGDRVDYGYT	TRBJ1-2	TRBV18
ASSPVAGDTQY	TRBJ2-3	TRBV11-1
ASSVGSRGNTGELF	TRBJ2-2	TRBV9
ASSLRRSGYEQY	TRBJ2-7	TRBV7-2
ASSVESGFSGEQY	TRBJ2-7	TRBV9